This TCR beta chain was documented in a study of shared clonotypes between healthy human individuals. Across the study: Three CD4 naive, three CD4 memory, two CD8 naive and one CD8 memory plate were used per donor.

Points from the study as a whole: What naive subsets generally showed was a larger estimated richness than memory subsets showed. Some naive CD4 clonotypes, approximately 4.5%, turned up in common across several donors. Rarefaction demonstrated incomplete sorted-subset sequencing despite large depth.

Germline assignment: CDR1 LGHNA and CDR2 YSLEER. The trim removed 1 base at V and 9 bases at J, leaving 5 bases unmatched. The CDR3 contains 15 residues. In regard to this clone: Its antigen remains unknown.

CD8 cells regarded as naive lacked CD45RO, were positively chosen for CCR7, and omitted terminally differentiated effector memory CD45RA+ cells. Sequenced by immunoSEQ multiplex PCR; TCRdb stores in-frame clones only, minus some. In the table there are about 2 million clones, less than 95% of which are singletons. The V gene is TRBV4-3, the J gene TRBJ2-1; 11 nucleotides line up with TRBD2. The sequence came from a man between 18 and 35 years old in good health. Sequencing used naive CD8+ T cells sorted from blood. CDR3 DNA sequence: TGCGCCAGCAGCCAAGGTAGCGGGAGGGCCGGTGAGCAGTTCTTC. It yields the protein CASSQGSGRAGEQFF.